Below, one TCR beta chain is given with its context. Its antigen remains unidentified. In the same sample, other DNA sequences code for this CDR3. Several immunoSEQ plates received, in even portions, the genomic DNA of each subset. Clones were read by immunoSEQ multiplex PCR, and TCRdb kept only the in-frame ones, dropping some. The sample has 2,500,000 or so clones; roughly 93% are singletons. The trim removed 6 bases at V and 0 bases at J, leaving 5 bases unmatched. The germline gives CDR1 LNHDA, CDR2 SQIVND (reference sequence). The CDR3 is made up of 14 amino acids. This sample is part of a study of shared clonotypes between healthy human individuals. Overall study results and limits: The represented genetic and exposure-history diversity was limited by the small number of donors. Clonotypes which were not shared had lower generation probabilities than clonotypes that all four donors shared. Generally, naive subsets (rather than memory subsets) showed larger estimated richness.

This receptor was obtained from a man aged 18 to 30 in good health. Some clones in this sample may be carry-over from other donors' samples. The rearrangement uses TRBV19 and TRBJ2-7, with TRBD2 matching 7 bases. The source material was naive CD4+ T cells from PBMCs. This sample's subset: CD45RA+ positively selected. The CDR3 here is CASRPSGSSYEQYF. CDR3 in DNA: TGTGCCAGTAGACCTAGCGGAAGCTCCTACGAGCAGTACTTC.